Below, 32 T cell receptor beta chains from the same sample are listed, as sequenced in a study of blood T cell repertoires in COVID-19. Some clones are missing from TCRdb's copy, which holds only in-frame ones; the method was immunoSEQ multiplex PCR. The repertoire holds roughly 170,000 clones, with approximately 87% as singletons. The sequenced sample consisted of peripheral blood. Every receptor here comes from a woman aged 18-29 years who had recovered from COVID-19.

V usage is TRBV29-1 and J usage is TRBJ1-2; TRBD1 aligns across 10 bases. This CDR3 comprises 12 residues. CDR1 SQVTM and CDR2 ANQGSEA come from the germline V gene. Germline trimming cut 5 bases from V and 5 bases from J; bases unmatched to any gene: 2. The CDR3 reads CSVWDRGYGYTF. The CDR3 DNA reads TGCAGCGTTTGGGACAGGGGTTATGGCTACACCTTC.

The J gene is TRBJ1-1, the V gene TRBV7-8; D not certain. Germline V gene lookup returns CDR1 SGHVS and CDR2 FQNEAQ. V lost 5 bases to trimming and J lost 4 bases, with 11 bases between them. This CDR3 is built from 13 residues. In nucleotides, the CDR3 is TGTGCCAGCAGCCCCCGAGGCGCCACTGAAGCTTTCTTT. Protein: CASSPRGATEAFF.

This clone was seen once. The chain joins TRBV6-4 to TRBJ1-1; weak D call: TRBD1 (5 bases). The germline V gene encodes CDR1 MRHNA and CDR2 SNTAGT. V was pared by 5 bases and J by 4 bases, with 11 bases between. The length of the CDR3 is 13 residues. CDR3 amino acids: CASSLGPATEAFF. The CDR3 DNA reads TGTGCCAGCAGTTTGGGGCCGGCCACTGAAGCTTTCTTT.

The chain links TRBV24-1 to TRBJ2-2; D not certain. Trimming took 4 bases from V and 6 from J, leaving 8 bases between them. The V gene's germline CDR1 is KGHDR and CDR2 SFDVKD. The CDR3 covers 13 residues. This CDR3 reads CATSDPGSGELFF. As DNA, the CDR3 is TGTGCCACCAGTGACCCCGGTTCCGGGGAGCTGTTTTTT.

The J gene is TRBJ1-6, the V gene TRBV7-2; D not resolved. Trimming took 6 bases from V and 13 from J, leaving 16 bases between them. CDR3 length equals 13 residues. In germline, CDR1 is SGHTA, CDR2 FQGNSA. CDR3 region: CASRRDIPDPLHF. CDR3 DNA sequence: TGTGCCAGCAGGAGGGATATCCCTGATCCCCTCCACTTT.

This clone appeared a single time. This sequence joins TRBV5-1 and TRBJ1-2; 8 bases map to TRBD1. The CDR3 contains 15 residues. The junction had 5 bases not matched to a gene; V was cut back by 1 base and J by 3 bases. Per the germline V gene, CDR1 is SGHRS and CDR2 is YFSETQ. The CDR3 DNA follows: TGCGCCAGCAGCTTGCAGGGGGCAGTCGACTATGGCTACACCTTC. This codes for CASSLQGAVDYGYTF. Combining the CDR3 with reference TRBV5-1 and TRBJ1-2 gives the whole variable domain KAGVTQTPRYLIKTRGQQVTLSCSPISGHRSVSWYQQTPGQGLQFLFEYFSETQRNKGNFPGRFSGRQFSNSRSEMNVSTLELGDSALYLCASSLQGAVDYGYTFGSGTRLTVV.

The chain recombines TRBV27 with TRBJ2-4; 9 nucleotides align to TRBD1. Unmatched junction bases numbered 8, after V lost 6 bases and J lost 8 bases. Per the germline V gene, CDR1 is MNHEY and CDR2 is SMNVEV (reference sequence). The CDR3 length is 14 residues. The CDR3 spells CASRGTGSIDIQYF. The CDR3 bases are TGTGCCAGCAGGGGGACAGGGAGTATCGACATTCAGTACTTC.

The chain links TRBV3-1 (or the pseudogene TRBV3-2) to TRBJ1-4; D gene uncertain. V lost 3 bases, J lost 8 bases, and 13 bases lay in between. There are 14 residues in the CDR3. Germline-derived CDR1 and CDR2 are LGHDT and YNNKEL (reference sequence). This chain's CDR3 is CASSQRETREKLFF. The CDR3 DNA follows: TGTGCCAGCAGCCAGAGGGAGACGAGAGAAAAACTGTTTTTT.

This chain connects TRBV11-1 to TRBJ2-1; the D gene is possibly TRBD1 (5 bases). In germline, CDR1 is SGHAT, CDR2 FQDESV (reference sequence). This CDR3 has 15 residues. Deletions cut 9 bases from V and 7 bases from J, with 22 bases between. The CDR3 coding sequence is TGTGCCAGTCGGATAGGGGTTGCCTCTACGAATGAGCAGTTCTTC. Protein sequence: CASRIGVASTNEQFF.

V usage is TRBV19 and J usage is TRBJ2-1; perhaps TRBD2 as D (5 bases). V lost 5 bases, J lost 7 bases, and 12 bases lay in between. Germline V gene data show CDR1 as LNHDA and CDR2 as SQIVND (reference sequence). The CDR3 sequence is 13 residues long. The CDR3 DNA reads TGTGCCAGTAGTCTGGACTGGAAGAATGAGCAGTTCTTC. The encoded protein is CASSLDWKNEQFF.

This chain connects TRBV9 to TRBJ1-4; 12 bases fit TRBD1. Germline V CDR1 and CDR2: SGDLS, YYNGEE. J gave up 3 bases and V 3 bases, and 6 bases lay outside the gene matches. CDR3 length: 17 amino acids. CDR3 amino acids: CASSAGQGARSNEKLFF. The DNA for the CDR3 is TGTGCCAGCAGCGCGGGACAGGGGGCTAGGTCTAATGAAAAACTGTTTTTT.

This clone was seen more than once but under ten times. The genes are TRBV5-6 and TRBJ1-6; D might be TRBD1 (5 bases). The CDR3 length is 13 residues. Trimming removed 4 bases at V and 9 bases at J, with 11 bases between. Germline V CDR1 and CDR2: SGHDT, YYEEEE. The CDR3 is CASSPTQGSPLHF. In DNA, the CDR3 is TGTGCCAGCAGCCCCACGCAGGGTTCACCCCTCCACTTT.

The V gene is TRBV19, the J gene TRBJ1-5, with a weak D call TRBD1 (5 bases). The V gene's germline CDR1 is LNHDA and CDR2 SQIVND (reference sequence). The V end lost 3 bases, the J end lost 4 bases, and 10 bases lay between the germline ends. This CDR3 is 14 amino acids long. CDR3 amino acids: CASSIWRGNQPQHF. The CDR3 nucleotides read TGTGCCAGTAGTATCTGGAGGGGTAATCAGCCCCAGCATTTT.

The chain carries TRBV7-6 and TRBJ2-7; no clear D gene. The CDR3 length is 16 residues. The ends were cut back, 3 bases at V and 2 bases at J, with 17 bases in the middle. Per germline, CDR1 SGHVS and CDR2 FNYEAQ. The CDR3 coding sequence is TGTGCCAGCAGCTTGCAAAGTGTGACTGGCACCTACGAGCAGTACTTC. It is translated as CASSLQSVTGTYEQYF.

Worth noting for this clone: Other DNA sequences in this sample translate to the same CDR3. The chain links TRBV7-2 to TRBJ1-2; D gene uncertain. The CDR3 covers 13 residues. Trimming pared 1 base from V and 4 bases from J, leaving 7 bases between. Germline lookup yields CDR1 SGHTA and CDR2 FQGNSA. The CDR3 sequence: CASSLVGGYGYTF. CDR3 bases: TGTGCCAGCAGCTTAGTTGGCGGCTATGGCTACACCTTC.

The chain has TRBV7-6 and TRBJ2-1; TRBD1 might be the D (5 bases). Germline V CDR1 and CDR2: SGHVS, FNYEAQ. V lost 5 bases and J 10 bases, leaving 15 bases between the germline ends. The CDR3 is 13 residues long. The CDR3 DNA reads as TGTGCCAGCAGCCCGCCAGGGAAATACGAGCAGTTCTTC. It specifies CASSPPGKYEQFF.

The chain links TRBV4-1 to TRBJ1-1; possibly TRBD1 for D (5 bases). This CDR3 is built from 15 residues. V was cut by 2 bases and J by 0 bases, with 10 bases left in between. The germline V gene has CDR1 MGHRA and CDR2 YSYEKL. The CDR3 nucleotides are TGCGCCAGCAGCCAAACGGACAACATGAACACTGAAGCTTTCTTT. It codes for CASSQTDNMNTEAFF.

The DNA of the CDR3 is TGTGCCAGCAGCCCGCTAGCGGGAGGCCCCACAGATACGCAGTATTTT. Translated: CASSPLAGGPTDTQYF. This rearrangement joins TRBV4-2 to TRBJ2-3; 11 bases map to TRBD2. Germline CDR1 is LGHNA and CDR2 is YNFKEQ. The V segment lost 4 bases and the J segment 2 bases; nucleotides outside the gene matches: 5. This CDR3 has 16 residues.

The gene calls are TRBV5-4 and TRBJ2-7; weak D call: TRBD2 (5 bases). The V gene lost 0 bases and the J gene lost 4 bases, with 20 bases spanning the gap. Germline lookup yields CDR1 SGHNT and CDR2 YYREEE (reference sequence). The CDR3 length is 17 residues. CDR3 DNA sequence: TGTGCCAGCAGCTTGGTTGTCGAGGGAGCCGGGGATTACGAGCAGTACGTC. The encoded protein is CASSLVVEGAGDYEQYV.

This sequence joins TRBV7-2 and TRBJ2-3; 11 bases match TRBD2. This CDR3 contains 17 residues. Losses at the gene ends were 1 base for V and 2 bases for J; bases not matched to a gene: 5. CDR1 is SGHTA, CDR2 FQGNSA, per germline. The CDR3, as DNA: TGTGCCAGCAGCTTAGTGGCTAGCGGGAGGAACACAGATACGCAGTATTTT. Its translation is CASSLVASGRNTDTQYF.

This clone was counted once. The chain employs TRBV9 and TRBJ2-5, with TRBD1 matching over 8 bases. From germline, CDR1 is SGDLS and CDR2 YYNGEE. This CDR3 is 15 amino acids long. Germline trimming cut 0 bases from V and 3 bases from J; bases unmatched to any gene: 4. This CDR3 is CASSVDLTGEETQYF. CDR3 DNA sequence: TGTGCCAGCAGCGTAGATTTGACAGGGGAAGAGACCCAGTACTTC. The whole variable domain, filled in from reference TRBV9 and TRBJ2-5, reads DSGVTQTPKHLITATGQRVTLRCSPRSGDLSVYWYQQSLDQGLQFLIQYYNGEERAKGNILERFSAQQFPDLHSELNLSSLELGDSALYFCASSVDLTGEETQYFGPGTRLLVL.

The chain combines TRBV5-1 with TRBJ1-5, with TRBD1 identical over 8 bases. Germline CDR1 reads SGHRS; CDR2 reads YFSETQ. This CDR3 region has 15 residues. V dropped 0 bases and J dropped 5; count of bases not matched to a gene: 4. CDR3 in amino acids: CASSLEGTGHQPQHF. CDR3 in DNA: TGCGCCAGCAGCTTGGAAGGGACAGGCCATCAGCCCCAGCATTTT.

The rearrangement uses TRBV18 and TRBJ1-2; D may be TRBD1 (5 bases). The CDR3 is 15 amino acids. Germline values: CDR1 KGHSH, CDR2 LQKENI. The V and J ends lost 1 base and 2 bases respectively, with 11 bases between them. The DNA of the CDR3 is TGTGCCAGCTCACCACAGGGGACTAAGAACTATGGCTACACCTTC. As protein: CASSPQGTKNYGYTF.

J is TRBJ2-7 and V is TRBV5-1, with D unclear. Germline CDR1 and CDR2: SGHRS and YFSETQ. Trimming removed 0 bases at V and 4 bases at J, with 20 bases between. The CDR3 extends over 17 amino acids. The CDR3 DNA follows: TGCGCCAGCAGCTTGGGATCTAGGCCCCGAAGTCCTTACGAGCAGTACTTC. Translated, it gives CASSLGSRPRSPYEQYF.

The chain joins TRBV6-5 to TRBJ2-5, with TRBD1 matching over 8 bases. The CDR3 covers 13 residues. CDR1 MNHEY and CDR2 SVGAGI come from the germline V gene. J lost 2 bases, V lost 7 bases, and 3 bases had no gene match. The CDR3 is CASTRTGQETQYF. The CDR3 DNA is TGTGCCAGCACACGGACAGGGCAAGAGACCCAGTACTTC.

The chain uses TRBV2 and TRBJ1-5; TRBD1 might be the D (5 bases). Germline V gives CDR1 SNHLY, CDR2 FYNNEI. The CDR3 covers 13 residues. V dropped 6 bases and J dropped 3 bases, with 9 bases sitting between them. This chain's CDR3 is CASRDSLNQPQHF. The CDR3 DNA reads TGTGCCAGCAGAGACAGCCTCAATCAGCCCCAGCATTTT.

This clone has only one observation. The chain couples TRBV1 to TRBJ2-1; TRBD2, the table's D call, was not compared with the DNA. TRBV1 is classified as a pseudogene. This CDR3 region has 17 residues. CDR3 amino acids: CTSSQGEEPLSYNEQFF. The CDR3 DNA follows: TGCACCAGCAGCCAAGGGGAGGAACCCCTGTCCTACAATGAGCAGTTCTTC.

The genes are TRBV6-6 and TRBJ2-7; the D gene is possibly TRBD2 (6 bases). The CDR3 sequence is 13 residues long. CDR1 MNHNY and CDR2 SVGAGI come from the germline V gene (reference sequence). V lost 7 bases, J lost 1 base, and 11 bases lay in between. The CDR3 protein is CASNAGRSYEQYV. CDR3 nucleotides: TGTGCCAGCAATGCGGGACGGTCCTACGAGCAGTACGTC.

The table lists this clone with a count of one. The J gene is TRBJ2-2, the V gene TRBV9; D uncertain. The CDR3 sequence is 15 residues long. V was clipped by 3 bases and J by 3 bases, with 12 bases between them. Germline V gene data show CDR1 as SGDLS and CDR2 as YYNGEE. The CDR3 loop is CASSEERLYTGELFF. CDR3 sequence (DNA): TGTGCCAGCAGCGAGGAGCGATTGTACACCGGGGAGCTGTTTTTT.

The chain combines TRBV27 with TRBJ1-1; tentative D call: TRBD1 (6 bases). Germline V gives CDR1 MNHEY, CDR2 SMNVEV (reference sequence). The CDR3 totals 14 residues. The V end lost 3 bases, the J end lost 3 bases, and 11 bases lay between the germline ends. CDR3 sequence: CASSFGDTYTEAFF. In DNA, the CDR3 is TGTGCCAGCAGTTTTGGGGACACCTACACTGAAGCTTTCTTT.

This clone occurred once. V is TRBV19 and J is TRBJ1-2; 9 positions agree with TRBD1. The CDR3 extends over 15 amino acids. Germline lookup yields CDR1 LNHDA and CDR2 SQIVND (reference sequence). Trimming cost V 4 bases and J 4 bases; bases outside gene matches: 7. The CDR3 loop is CASSNSGTGSYGYTF. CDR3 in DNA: TGTGCCAGTAGTAATTCCGGGACAGGGAGCTATGGCTACACCTTC.

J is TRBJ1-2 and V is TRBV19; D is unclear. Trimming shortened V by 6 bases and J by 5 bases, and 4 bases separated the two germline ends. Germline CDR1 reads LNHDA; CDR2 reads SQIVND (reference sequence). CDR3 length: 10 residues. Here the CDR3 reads CASREYGYTF. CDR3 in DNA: TGTGCCAGTAGAGAGTATGGCTACACCTTC.